This is a list of T cell receptor beta chains from one sample in a study of T cells in Graves' hyperthyroidism and ophthalmopathy. TCRdb called the multiplex PCR reads again in MiXCR, with one record for every CDR3 protein. Of 800,000 or so distinct CDR3 sequences listed, more than 30% are singletons. Specimen: blood. The source is a man between 18 and 35 years old with Graves' hyperthyroidism. The CDR3 runs from the conserved cysteine through the conserved F or W. The order of the fields is V gene, clone size, J gene, D gene, CDR3 DNA, CDR3 protein. D genes are given only for firm matches. Not all rows give a size; the values are once, few, many and, for expanded clones, a class.

TRBV13,many,TRBJ2-5,-,TGTGCCAGCAGCTTCGGGGCACTCCAAGAGACCCAGTACTTC,CASSFGALQETQYF
TRBV12-3/TRBV12-4,-,TRBJ1-1,-,TGTGCCAGCAGCCCTAACCAGGGAGGCACTGAAGCTTTCTTT,CASSPNQGGTEAFF
TRBV14,-,TRBJ1-1,-,TGTGCCAGCAGCCACCCGGGGAATGGCACTGAAGCTTTCTTT,CASSHPGNGTEAFF
TRBV7-7,many,TRBJ2-5,-,TGTGCCAGCAGCTCCGGGGGCCTTGAGACCCAGTACTTC,CASSSGGLETQYF
TRBV19,many,TRBJ1-3,-,TGTGCCAGTAGTATGGACAGCAGTTTTGGAAACACCATATATTTT,CASSMDSSFGNTIYF
TRBV4-1,few,TRBJ1-6,-,TGCGCCAGCAGCCAAGATCCAGGCTTCAATTCACCCCTCCACTTT,CASSQDPGFNSPLHF
TRBV7-2,few,TRBJ2-5,TRBD2,TGTGCCAGCAGCTTAATGATAGCGGGAGGGGGTGAGACCCAGTACTTC,CASSLMIAGGGETQYF
TRBV19,few,TRBJ1-1,-,TGTGCCAGTAGTGCTGGAGACAGAGCTTTCTTT,CASSAGDRAFF
TRBV7-2,few,TRBJ1-1,-,TGCGCCAGCAGCCATGACGAAAGGGGTAGCACTGAAGCTTTCTTT,CASSHDERGSTEAFF
TRBV20-1,many,TRBJ1-1,TRBD1,TGCAGTGCTCTACGGGAGGGGGCGACTGAAGCTTTCTTT,CSALREGATEAFF
TRBV25-1,many,TRBJ2-2,TRBD1,TGTGCCAGCAGTGCCGGACAGGGATTCCCCGGGGAGCTGTTTTTT,CASSAGQGFPGELFF
TRBV2,-,TRBJ1-1,-,TGTGCCAGCGGGACCCTAGGGAACACTGAAGCTTTCTTT,CASGTLGNTEAFF
TRBV7-2,few,TRBJ2-5,TRBD1,TGTGCCAGCAGCCCCCGGCCGGACAGGGGCCGGAGAGAGACCCAGTACTTC,CASSPRPDRGRRETQYF
TRBV25-1,-,TRBJ1-1,-,TGTGCCAGCAGTCAGGGGTGGCTCGGGACTGAAGCTTTCTTT,CASSQGWLGTEAFF
TRBV15,many,TRBJ1-3,-,TGTGCCACCAGCAGTCAGGCGTACTCTGGAAACACCATATATTTT,CATSSQAYSGNTIYF
TRBV19,many,TRBJ2-7,TRBD2,TGTGCCAGTAGTATGGGACTAGCGGAGATCTACGAGCAGTACTTC,CASSMGLAEIYEQYF
TRBV7-9,many,TRBJ2-7,TRBD2,TGTGCCAGCAGCTATCGGACTAGCGGGAACGAGCAGTACTTC,CASSYRTSGNEQYF
TRBV20-1,-,TRBJ1-5,-,TGCAGTGCCCCTGCCTTAGAAGGCAATCAGCCCCAGCATTTT,CSAPALEGNQPQHF
TRBV10-3,many,TRBJ2-7,TRBD1,TGTGCCATCAGTGAGTCCGGGACAGCTAATAACTACGAGCAGTACTTC,CAISESGTANNYEQYF
TRBV7-2,few,TRBJ1-1,TRBD1,TGTGCCAGCAGCTTACCCCGGACAGGAGACGGGGACACTGAAGCTTTCTTT,CASSLPRTGDGDTEAFF
TRBV15,many,TRBJ1-4,-,TGTGCCACCAGCAGTTTTGACAGTAGTGAAAAACTGTTTTTT,CATSSFDSSEKLFF
TRBV14,-,TRBJ2-5,-,TGTGCCAGCAGCCAAGGGGACCTGTACCAAGAGACCCAGTACTTC,CASSQGDLYQETQYF
TRBV5-1,few,TRBJ2-7,TRBD1,TGCGCCAGCGGATGGACAGGGGGCGCAAAAGGCTCCTACGAGCAGTACTTC,CASGWTGGAKGSYEQYF
TRBV11-1,-,TRBJ2-2,-,TGTGCCAGCAGCGTAGACGAGCGGATGAACACCGGGGAGCTGTTTTTT,CASSVDERMNTGELFF
TRBV7-9,many,TRBJ1-5,-,TGTGCCAGCAGCCCGACGGACGGATACAATCAGCCCCAGCATTTT,CASSPTDGYNQPQHF
TRBV20-1,-,TRBJ2-7,-,TGCAGTGCTAGAGATCCTACAGAAGGGCAGTACTTC,CSARDPTEGQYF
TRBV7-9,many,TRBJ1-1,-,TGTGCCAGCAGCTTAGGCCTGACAGACACTGAAGCTTTCTTT,CASSLGLTDTEAFF